This is a list of T cell receptor beta chains from one sample in a study of OX40 agonist ivuxolimab in advanced cancers. The repertoire was sequenced with immunoSEQ multiplex PCR; TCRdb's copy has only in-frame clones and lacks some. The sample yields roughly 80,000 clones, just over 90% seen once. The source was CD4+ or CD8+ T cells sorted from blood, collected in a trial of the OX40 agonist ivuxolimab. These receptor sequences come from an adult with an advanced solid tumor such as melanoma, head and neck, liver or kidney cancer. Both conserved end residues are part of each CDR3. The D gene is left open where the match is weak. Clone sizes are given selectively: once, few, many, or a class where the clone is expanded.

>TRBV13|NA|NA|TRBJ2-1
TGTGCCAGCAGCTCCATACAGGGTGTGTCGAGCAATGAGCAGTTCTTC
CASSSIQGVSSNEQFF
>TRBV7-9|TRBD1|NA|TRBJ2-5
TGTGCCAGCAGCTTAGCCGGGACAGGTCCTCTAGAGCAGTACTTC
CASSLAGTGPLEQYF
>TRBV27|NA|NA|TRBJ2-1
TGTGCCTCAGTAAGCTCCTACAATGAGCAGTTCTTC
CASVSSYNEQFF
>TRBV27|NA|NA|TRBJ2-7
TGTGCCAGCAGTTTAGGGGCGGGAGAGCAGTACTTC
CASSLGAGEQYF
>TRBV9|TRBD2|NA|TRBJ2-7
TGTGCCAGCAGCGTAGGCCCCGGGACTACCTCCTACGAGCAGTACTTC
CASSVGPGTTSYEQYF
>TRBV7-8|NA|NA|TRBJ2-7
TGTGCCAGCAGTCTTATCGGGATCTACGAGCAGTACTTC
CASSLIGIYEQYF
>TRBV13|TRBD2|NA|TRBJ2-3
TGTGCCAGCAGCTCCACTTCCTGGAGACTAGCGGGGAGCACAGATACGCAGTATTTT
CASSSTSWRLAGSTDTQYF
>TRBV7-3|TRBD1|once|TRBJ2-2
TGTGCCAGCAGCTTCGGGACAGGGGATTACAGGAACACCGGGGAGCTGTTTTTT
CASSFGTGDYRNTGELFF
>TRBV28|NA|NA|TRBJ1-1
TGTGCCAGCAGTTTACCCTATTCTTCACGGGATGAAGCTTTCTTT
CASSLPYSSRDEAFF
>TRBV28|TRBD1|once|TRBJ1-2
TGTGCCAGCACCCAACAAGGGGGCGCGTTTTTCTATGGCTACACCTTC
CASTQQGGAFFYGYTF
>TRBV5-1|NA|NA|TRBJ1-2
TGCGCCAGCCATTCAGGGGTCGGCTACACCTTC
CASHSGVGYTF